The 10 T cell receptor beta chains below all came from one sample that was sequenced in a study of cytomegalovirus exposure and HLA in healthy donors. 13 Jbeta primers and 60 Vbeta primers were used for the PCR. Libraries were prepared by immunoSEQ multiplex PCR; TCRdb keeps only in-frame clonotypes and omits some of them. This table has 50,000 or so clones, 60% to 75% appearing once. Source material: PBMCs. The receptors originated from a woman aged 45-60 years in good health and CMV-seronegative.

The rearrangement uses TRBV28 and TRBJ1-2; 9 positions agree with TRBD1. Germline V lookup: CDR1 MDHEN, CDR2 SYDVKM. The CDR3 contains 14 residues. With 8 bases clipped from V and 4 bases from J, the junction kept 8 bases outside the gene matches. The CDR3 protein is CASSTGGEGYGYTF. Written as DNA, the CDR3 is TGTGCCAGCTCCACAGGGGGCGAGGGCTATGGCTACACCTTC.

V is TRBV2 and J is TRBJ2-2, with D perhaps matching TRBD1 (5 bases). Germline lookup yields CDR1 SNHLY and CDR2 FYNNEI. Trimming removed 5 bases from V and 0 bases from J, with 10 bases in between. The CDR3 has 15 residues. The CDR3: CASSREDTNTGELFF. As DNA, the CDR3 is TGTGCCAGCAGTCGAGAGGACACGAACACCGGGGAGCTGTTTTTT.

The V call is TRBV27, the J call TRBJ1-1; no firm D call. This CDR3 has 13 residues. The germline V and J ends were trimmed by 6 bases and 0 bases, with 8 bases remaining between them. The germline CDR1 and CDR2 sequences are MNHEY and SMNVEV (reference sequence). CDR3 DNA: TGTGCCAGCAGCACGAGGGTGAACACTGAAGCTTTCTTT. Protein sequence: CASSTRVNTEAFF.

This clone appeared a single time. The chain joins TRBV7-2 to TRBJ2-1; 7 positions agree with TRBD2. Germline-derived CDR1 and CDR2 are SGHTA and FQGNSA. The CDR3 consists of 14 residues. The junction had 1 base not matched to a gene; V was cut back by 0 bases and J by 5 bases. The CDR3: CASSLALADNEQFF. CDR3 coding DNA: TGTGCCAGCAGCTTAGCGCTAGCGGACAATGAGCAGTTCTTC.

This rearrangement joins TRBV7-2 to TRBJ2-3; D is perhaps TRBD2 (7 bases). This CDR3 region has 16 residues. From germline, CDR1 is SGHTA and CDR2 FQGNSA. V was clipped by 0 bases and J by 0 bases, with 10 bases between them. The CDR3 loop reads CASSLAGGPSTDTQYF. DNA for the CDR3: TGTGCCAGCAGCTTAGCGGGGGGGCCAAGCACAGATACGCAGTATTTT.

This clone was observed a handful of times. V usage is TRBV19 and J usage is TRBJ2-2; possibly TRBD2 for D (5 bases). This CDR3 spans 12 amino acids. Deletions cut 5 bases from V and 8 bases from J, with 9 bases between. CDR1 and CDR2 (germline): LNHDA, SQIVND (reference sequence). For the CDR3, the DNA is TGTGCCAGTAGTCAGAGGAGGGGGGAGCTGTTTTTT. This gives the protein CASSQRRGELFF.

The V gene is TRBV5-1, the J gene TRBJ2-3; D is possibly TRBD1 (7 bases). Trimming took 0 bases from V and 3 from J, leaving 11 bases between them. Per the germline V gene, CDR1 is SGHRS and CDR2 is YFSETQ. This CDR3 spans 15 amino acids. The CDR3 region has the DNA TGCGCCAGCAGCTTGGACCCAGGGGGGACAGATACGCAGTATTTT. Protein: CASSLDPGGTDTQYF.

The V and J genes are TRBV29-1 and TRBJ2-7, with 9 bases that match TRBD2. CDR1 is SQVTM, CDR2 ANQGSEA, per germline. This CDR3 is 18 amino acids long. The ends lost 6 bases at V and 0 bases at J; junction bases unmatched: 18. CDR3 DNA sequence: TGCAGCGTAGGCCGATTTTGGGGGCTAGCGGGATCCTCCTACGAGCAGTACTTC. It translates to CSVGRFWGLAGSSYEQYF.

In regard to this clone: At the DNA level, this CDR3 is encoded by other sequences in the same sample as well. The chain recombines TRBV5-1 with TRBJ1-4; a possible D gene is TRBD1 (5 bases). Looked up from germline, CDR1 is SGHRS and CDR2 is YFSETQ. This CDR3 spans 14 amino acids. Deletions cut 2 bases from V and 5 bases from J, with 10 bases between. CDR3: CASSFGGGNEKLFF. CDR3 in DNA: TGCGCCAGCAGCTTCGGGGGGGGGAATGAAAAACTGTTTTTT.

In regard to this clone: Other DNA variants within this sample encode the same CDR3. The chain employs TRBV4-1 and TRBJ2-3; TRBD2 aligns across 10 bases. V shed 0 bases and J 5 bases; nucleotides not matched to a gene: 5. The CDR3 consists of 16 residues. Germline V lookup: CDR1 MGHRA, CDR2 YSYEKL. DNA for the CDR3: TGCGCCAGCAGCCAAGAAGCGGGAGGGCCAGGAGATACGCAGTATTTT. Protein sequence: CASSQEAGGPGDTQYF.